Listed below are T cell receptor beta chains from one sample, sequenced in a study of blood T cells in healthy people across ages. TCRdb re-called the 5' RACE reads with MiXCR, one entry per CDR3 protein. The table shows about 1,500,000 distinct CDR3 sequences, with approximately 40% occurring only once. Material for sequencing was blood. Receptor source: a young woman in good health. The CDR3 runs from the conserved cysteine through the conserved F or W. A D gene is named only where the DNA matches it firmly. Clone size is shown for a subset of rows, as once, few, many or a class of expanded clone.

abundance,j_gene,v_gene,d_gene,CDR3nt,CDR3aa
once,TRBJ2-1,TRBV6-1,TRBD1,TGTGCCAGCAGTGGACAGGGCATAATCAATGAGCAGTTCTTC,CASSGQGIINEQFF
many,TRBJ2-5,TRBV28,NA,TGTGCCAGCAGTCATAACAATAACCAAGAGACCCAGTACTTC,CASSHNNNQETQYF
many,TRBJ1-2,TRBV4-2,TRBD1,TGTGCCAGCAGCCGGGACAGGGACGATTATGGCTACACCTTC,CASSRDRDDYGYTF
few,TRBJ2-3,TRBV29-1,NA,TGCAGCGTTTACGGGCCAACCACAGATACGCAGTATTTT,CSVYGPTTDTQYF
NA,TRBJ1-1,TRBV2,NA,TGTGCCAGCAGGGCGGACAGAATGAACACTGAAGCTTTCTTT,CASRADRMNTEAFF
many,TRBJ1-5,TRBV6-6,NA,TGTGCCAGCAGTTACTTGGGGAGCAATCAGCCCCAGCATTTT,CASSYLGSNQPQHF
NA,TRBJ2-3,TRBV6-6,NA,TGTGCCAGCAGGACGGGGCCCTCTGCAGATACGCAGTATTTT,CASRTGPSADTQYF
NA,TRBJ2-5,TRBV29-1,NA,TGCAGCGTTGATCTCGCGGGAAAACAAGAGACCCAGTACTTC,CSVDLAGKQETQYF
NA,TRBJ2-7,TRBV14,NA,TGTGCCAGCAGCCAAGAAAAGGGCTACGAGCAGTACTTC,CASSQEKGYEQYF
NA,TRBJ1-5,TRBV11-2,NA,TGTGCCAGCAGCCCCATTGAGAGCAATCAGCCCCAGCATTTT,CASSPIESNQPQHF
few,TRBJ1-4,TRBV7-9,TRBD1,TGTGCCAGCAGCCCCGGGACAGGGAGATTCGACCTTAATGAAAAACTGTTTTTT,CASSPGTGRFDLNEKLFF
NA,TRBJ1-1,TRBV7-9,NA,TGTGCCGGCAGCTTGTCTATCGGCACTGAAGCTTTCTTT,CAGSLSIGTEAFF
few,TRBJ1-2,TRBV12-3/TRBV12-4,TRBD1,TGTGCCAGCACCTTAAGGCCCGTCTTAGACAGGGATGGCTACACCTTC,CASTLRPVLDRDGYTF
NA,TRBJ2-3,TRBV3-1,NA,TGTGCCAGCAGCCTCGGAGTATCCCACATAGATACGCAGTATTTT,CASSLGVSHIDTQYF
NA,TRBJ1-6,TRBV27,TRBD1,TGTGCCAGCAGCCGGGACAGGGCCAATTCACCCCTCCACTTT,CASSRDRANSPLHF
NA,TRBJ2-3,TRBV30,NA,TGTGCCTGGAGTGTACAACAGGGCGGCGGAGTAGTGCAGTATTTT,CAWSVQQGGGVVQYF
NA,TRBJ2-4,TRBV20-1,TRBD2,TGCAGTGCTAGAGATCTTGGACTAGCGGGAGCGCTAGCCAAAAACATTCAGTACTTC,CSARDLGLAGALAKNIQYF
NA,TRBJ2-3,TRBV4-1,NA,TGCGCCAGCAGCCCTACCAGACCTAACACAGATACGCAGTATTTT,CASSPTRPNTDTQYF
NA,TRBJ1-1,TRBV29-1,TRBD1,TGCAGCGTTAACAGGGGGCCCGCTGAAGCTTTCTTT,CSVNRGPAEAFF
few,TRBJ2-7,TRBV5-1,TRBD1,TGCGCCAGCAGCTTGGATGGGACAGGGGGGTACGAGCAGTACTTC,CASSLDGTGGYEQYF
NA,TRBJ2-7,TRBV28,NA,TGTGCCAGCAAGGTGGCCCCCTCCCACGAGCAGTACTTC,CASKVAPSHEQYF
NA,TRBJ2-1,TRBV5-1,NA,TGCGCCAGCAGTCCGACCGGAGGGGGGCTCTCCTACAATGAGCAGTTCTTC,CASSPTGGGLSYNEQFF
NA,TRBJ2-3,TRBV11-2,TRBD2,TGTGCCAGCAAACCTGGAGGGACTAGCGGGAGTTTTAAGTCTTTAACAGATACGCAGTATTTT,CASKPGGTSGSFKSLTDTQYF
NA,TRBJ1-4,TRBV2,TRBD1,TGTGCCAGCAACGGACAGGGCGACGGAAAACTGTTTTTT,CASNGQGDGKLFF
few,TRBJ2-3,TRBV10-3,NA,TGTGCCATCAGTCCGGAGAGGGGGGCCCGCACAGATACGCAGTATTTT,CAISPERGARTDTQYF
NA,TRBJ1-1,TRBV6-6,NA,TGTGCCAGCAGTTACGGGAATAGGGAGGCTGAAGCTTTCTTT,CASSYGNREAEAFF
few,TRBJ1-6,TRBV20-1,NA,TGCAGTGCTAGAGCTGAAAATTCACCCCTCCACTTT,CSARAENSPLHF
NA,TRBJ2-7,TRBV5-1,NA,TGCGCCAGCAGCTTGGTACTCGGCTCCTACGAGCAGTACTTC,CASSLVLGSYEQYF
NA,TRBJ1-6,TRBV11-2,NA,TGTGCCAGCAGCTTATCGGTGCAGGGTACTTCACCCCTCCACTTT,CASSLSVQGTSPLHF
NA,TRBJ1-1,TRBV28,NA,TGTGCCAGCAGCCTTCTGGGGGAGACGAACACTGAAGCTTTCTTT,CASSLLGETNTEAFF
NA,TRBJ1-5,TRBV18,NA,TGTGCCAGCTCACCATCGACCAAAAGCGGCAATCAGCCCCAGCATTTT,CASSPSTKSGNQPQHF
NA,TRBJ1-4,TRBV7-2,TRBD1,TGTGCCAGCAGCTTAGGGCAGGGGGCAGTGCTGTTTTTT,CASSLGQGAVLFF
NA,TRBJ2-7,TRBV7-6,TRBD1,TGTGCCAGCAGCCCTTGGACAGGGAACCTCGGGCACGAGCAGTACTTC,CASSPWTGNLGHEQYF
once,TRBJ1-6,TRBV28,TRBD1,TGTGCCAGCAGTAACAGGGGAAGCTCCTATAATTCACCCCTCCACTTT,CASSNRGSSYNSPLHF
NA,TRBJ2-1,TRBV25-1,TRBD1,TGTGCCATCGCCCAGGGGGCGAGGGAGCAGTTCTTC,CAIAQGAREQFF
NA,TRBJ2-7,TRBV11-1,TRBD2,TGTGCCAGCAGCCTTGGGACTAGGAAGTCCTACGAGCAGTACTTC,CASSLGTRKSYEQYF
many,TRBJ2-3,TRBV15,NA,TGTGCCACCAGTGGAGGAGGGTCAGATACGCAGTATTTT,CATSGGGSDTQYF
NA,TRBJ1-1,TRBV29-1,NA,TGCAGCCTCGGGGGGATGAACACTGAAGCTTTCTTT,CSLGGMNTEAFF
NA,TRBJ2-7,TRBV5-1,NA,TGCGCCAGCAGCGCTGATCTAGTGGGCCGATTTGACTACGAGCAGTACTTC,CASSADLVGRFDYEQYF
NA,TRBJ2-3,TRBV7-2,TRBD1,TGTGCCAGCAGACCGACAGGGTCGGCGCAGTATTTT,CASRPTGSAQYF
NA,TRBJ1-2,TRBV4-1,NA,TGCGCCAGCAGCCAAGAACAGGTTTTTAACCATGGCTACACCTTC,CASSQEQVFNHGYTF
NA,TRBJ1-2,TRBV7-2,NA,TGTGCCTGCAGCTTTGGGGAGCAAGGTGGCTACACCTTC,CACSFGEQGGYTF
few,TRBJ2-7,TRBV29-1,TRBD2,TGCAGCGTCTATAAAACTAGCGGGAGGGCCGGCGAGCAGTACTTC,CSVYKTSGRAGEQYF
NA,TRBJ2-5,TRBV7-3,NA,TGTGGACGATTCCAAGAGACCCAGTACTTC,CGRFQETQYF